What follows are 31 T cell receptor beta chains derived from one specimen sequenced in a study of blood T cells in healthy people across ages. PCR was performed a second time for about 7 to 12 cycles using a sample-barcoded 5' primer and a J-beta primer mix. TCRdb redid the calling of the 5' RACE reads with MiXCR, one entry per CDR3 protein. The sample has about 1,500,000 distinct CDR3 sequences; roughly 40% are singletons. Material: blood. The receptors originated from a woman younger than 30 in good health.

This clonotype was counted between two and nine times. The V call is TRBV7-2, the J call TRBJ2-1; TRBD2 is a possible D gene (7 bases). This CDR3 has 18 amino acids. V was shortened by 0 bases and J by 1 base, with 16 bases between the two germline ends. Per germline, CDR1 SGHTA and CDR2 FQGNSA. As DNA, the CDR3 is TGTGCCAGCAGCTTAGCAGGGGGGGCTAGCGGATCCTACAATGAGCAGTTCTTC. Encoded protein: CASSLAGGASGSYNEQFF.

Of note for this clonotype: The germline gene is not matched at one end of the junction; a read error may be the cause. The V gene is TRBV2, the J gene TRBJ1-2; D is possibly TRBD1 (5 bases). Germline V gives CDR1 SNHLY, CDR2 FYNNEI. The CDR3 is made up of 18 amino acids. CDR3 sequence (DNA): TGTGCCAGCAGTGAGACCTACAGGTTAGGACATTCTAACTATGGCTACACCTTT. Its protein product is CASSETYRLGHSNYGYTF.

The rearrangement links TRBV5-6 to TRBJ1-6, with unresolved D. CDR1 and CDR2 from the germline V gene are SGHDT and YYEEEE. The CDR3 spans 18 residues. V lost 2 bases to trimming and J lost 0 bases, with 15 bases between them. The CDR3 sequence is CASSFRAQMSSYNSPLHF. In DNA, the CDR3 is TGTGCCAGCAGCTTTAGGGCTCAAATGAGCTCCTATAATTCACCCCTCCACTTT.

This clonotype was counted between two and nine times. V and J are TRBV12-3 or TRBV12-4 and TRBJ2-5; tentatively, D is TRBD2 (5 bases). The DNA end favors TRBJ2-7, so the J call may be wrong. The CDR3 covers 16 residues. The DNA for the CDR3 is TGTGCCAGCAGTCCAGCAAACCGAGGGCCCGCCTACGAGCAGTACTTC. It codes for CASSPANRGPAYEQYF.

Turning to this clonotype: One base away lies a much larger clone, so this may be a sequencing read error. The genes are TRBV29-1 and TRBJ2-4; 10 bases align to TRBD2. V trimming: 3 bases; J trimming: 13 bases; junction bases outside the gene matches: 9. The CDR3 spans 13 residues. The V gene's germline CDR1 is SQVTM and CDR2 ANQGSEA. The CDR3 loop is CSVDGLAGEGQYF. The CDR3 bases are TGCAGCGTTGATGGGCTAGCGGGAGAGGGCCAGTACTTC.

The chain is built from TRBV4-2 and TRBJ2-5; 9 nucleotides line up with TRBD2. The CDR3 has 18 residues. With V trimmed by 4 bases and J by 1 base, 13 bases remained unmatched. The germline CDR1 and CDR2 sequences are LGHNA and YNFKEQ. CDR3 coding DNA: TGTGCCAGCAGCCCCCGAGAGTCTAGCGGGGCTCTCCAAGAGACCCAGTACTTC. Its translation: CASSPRESSGALQETQYF.

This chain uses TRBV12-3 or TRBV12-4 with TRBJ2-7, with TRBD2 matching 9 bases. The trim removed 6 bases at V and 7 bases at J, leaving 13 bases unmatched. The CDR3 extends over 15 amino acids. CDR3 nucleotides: TGTGCCAGCAGCACCTCAGGACTGCGGGAGGGGGAGCAGTACTTC. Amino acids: CASSTSGLREGEQYF.

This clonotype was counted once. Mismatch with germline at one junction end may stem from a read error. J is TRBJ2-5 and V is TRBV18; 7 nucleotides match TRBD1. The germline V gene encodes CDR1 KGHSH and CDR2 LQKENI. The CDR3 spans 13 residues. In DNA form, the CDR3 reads TGTGCCAGCGCACCACAGGGGCTAGAGACCCAGTACTTC. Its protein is CASAPQGLETQYF. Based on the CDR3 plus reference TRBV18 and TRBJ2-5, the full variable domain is NAGVMQNPRHLVRRRGQEARLRCSPMKGHSHVYWYRQLPEEGLKFMVYLQKENIIDESGMPKERFSAEFPKEGPSILRIQQVVRGDSAAYFCASAPQGLETQYFGPGTRLLVL.

The CDR3 DNA follows: TGTGCCAGCAAACTATGGGATGAGCAGTTCTTC. Its translation: CASKLWDEQFF. The chain is built from TRBV12-3 or TRBV12-4 and TRBJ2-1; no definite D call. Trimming shortened V by 7 bases and J by 8 bases, and 9 bases separated the two germline ends. The CDR3 spans 11 residues.

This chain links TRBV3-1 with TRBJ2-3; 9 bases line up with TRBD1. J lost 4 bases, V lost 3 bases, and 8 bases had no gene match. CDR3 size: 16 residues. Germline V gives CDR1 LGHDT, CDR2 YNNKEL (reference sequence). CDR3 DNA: TGTGCCAGCAGCCAGCCCCGACAGGGGGGCCCAGATACGCAGTATTTT. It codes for CASSQPRQGGPDTQYF.

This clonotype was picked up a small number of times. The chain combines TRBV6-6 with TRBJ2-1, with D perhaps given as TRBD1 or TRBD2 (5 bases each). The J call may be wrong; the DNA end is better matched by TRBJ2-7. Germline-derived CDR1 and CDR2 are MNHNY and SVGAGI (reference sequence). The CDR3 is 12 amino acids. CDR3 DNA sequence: TGTGCCAGCACGAGGGGTTTCAATGAGCAGTACTTC. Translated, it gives CASTRGFNEQYF.

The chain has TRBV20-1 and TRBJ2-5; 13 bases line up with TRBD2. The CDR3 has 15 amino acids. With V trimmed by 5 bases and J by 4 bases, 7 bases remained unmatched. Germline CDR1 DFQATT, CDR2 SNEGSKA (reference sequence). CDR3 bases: TGCAGTGCTCAAGGACTAGCGGGAGACGTAGAGACCCAGTACTTC. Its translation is CSAQGLAGDVETQYF.

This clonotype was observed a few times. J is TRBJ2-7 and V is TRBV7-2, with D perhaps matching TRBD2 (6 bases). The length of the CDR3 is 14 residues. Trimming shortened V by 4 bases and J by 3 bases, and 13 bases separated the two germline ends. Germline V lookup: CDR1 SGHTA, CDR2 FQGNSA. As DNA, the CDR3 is TGTGCCAGCAGCTCGAGGACTACCCTCTACGAGCAGTACTTC. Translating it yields CASSSRTTLYEQYF.

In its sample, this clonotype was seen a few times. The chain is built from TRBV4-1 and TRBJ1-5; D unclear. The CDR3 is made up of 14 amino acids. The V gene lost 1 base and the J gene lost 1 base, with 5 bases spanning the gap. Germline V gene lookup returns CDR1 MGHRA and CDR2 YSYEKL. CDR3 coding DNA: TGCGCCAGCAGCCAAGGGGAAAGCAATCAGCCCCAGCATTTT. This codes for CASSQGESNQPQHF.

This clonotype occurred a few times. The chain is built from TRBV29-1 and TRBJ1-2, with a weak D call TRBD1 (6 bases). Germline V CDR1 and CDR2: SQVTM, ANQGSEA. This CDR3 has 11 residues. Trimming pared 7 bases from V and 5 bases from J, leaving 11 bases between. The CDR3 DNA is TGCAGCGCCGAAGGGGGGTATGGCTACACCTTC. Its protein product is CSAEGGYGYTF. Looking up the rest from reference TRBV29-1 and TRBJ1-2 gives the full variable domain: SAVISQKPSRDICQRGTSLTIQCQVDSQVTMMFWYRQQPGQSLTLIATANQGSEATYESGFVIDKFPISRPNLTFSTLTVSNMSPEDSSIYLCSAEGGYGYTFGSGTRLTVV.

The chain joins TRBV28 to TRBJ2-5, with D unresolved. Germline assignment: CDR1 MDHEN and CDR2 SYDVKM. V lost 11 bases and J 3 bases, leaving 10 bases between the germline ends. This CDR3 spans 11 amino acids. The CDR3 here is CAVSLEETQYF. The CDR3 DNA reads TGTGCCGTCAGTTTGGAAGAGACCCAGTACTTC. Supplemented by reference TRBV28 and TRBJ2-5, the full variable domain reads DVKVTQSSRYLVKRTGEKVFLECVQDMDHENMFWYRQDPGLGLRLIYFSYDVKMKEKGDIPEGYSVSREKKERFSLILESASTNQTSMYLCAVSLEETQYFGPGTRLLVL.

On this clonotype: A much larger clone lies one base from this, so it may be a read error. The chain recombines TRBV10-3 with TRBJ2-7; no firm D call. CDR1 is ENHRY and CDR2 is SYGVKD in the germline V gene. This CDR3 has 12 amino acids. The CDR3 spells CATSELSYEQYF. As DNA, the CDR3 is TGTGCCACCAGTGAATTAAGCTACGAGCAGTACTTC.

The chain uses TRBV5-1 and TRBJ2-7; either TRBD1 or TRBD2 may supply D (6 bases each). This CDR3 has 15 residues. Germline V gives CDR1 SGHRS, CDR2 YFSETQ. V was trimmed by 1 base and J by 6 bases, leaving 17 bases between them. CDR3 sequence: CASSLSSGGSGEQYF. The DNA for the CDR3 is TGCGCCAGCAGCTTGAGTTCCGGGGGCTCAGGCGAGCAGTACTTC.

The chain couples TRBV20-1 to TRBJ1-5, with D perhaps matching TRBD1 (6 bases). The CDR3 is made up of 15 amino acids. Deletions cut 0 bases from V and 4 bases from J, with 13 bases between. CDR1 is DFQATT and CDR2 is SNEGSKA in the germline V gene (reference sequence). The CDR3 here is CSARDLKGENQPQHF. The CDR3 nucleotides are TGCAGTGCTAGAGATCTCAAGGGGGAAAATCAGCCCCAGCATTTT.

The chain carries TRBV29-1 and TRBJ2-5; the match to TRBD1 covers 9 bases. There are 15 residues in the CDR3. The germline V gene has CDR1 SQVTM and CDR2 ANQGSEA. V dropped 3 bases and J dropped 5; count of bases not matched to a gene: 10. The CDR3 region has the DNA TGCAGCGTTGAGTCACAGGGGGCACGGGGGGAGACCCAGTACTTC. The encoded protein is CSVESQGARGETQYF.

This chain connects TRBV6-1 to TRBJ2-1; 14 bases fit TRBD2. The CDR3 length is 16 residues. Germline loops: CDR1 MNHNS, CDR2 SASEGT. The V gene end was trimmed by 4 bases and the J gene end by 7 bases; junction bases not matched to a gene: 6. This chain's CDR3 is CASSAAGTSGRNEQFF. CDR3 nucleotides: TGTGCCAGCAGTGCGGCCGGGACTAGCGGGAGAAATGAGCAGTTCTTC.

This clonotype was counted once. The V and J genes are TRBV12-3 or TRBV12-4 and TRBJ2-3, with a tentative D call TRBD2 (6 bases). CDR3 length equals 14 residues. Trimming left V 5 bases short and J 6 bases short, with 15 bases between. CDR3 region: CASSPGWGRDTQYF. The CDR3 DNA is TGTGCCAGCAGTCCTGGGTGGGGGAGGGATACGCAGTATTTT.

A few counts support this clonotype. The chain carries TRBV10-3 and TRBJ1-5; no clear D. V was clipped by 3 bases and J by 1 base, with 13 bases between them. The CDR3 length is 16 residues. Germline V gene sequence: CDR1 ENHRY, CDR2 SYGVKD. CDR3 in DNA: TGTGCCATCAGTGAAGGTCCTCCGGAGAGCAATCAGCCCCAGCATTTT. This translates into CAISEGPPESNQPQHF.

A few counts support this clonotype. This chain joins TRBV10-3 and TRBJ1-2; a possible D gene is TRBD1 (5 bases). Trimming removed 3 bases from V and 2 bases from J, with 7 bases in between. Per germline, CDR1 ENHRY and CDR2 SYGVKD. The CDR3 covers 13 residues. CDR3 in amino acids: CAISERDNYGYTF. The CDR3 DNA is TGTGCCATCAGTGAAAGGGACAACTATGGCTACACCTTC.

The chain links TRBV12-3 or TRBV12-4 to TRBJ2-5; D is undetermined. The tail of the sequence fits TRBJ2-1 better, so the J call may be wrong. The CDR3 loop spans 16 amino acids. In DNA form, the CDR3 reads TGTGCCAGCAGTTCAACCCTATTGGGCAGCCAAGAGACCCAGTTCTTC. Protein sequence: CASSSTLLGSQETQFF.

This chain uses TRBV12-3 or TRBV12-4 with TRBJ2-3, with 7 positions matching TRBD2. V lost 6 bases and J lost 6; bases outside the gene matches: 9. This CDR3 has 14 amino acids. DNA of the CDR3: TGTGCCAGCAGCCCCTTTGGGCGGGAGGATACGCAGTATTTT. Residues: CASSPFGREDTQYF.

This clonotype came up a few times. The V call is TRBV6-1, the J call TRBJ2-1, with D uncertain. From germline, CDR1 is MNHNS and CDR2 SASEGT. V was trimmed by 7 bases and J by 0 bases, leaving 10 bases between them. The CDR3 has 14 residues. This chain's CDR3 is CASMVLNSYNEQFF. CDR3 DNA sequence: TGTGCCAGCATGGTCCTTAACTCCTACAATGAGCAGTTCTTC.

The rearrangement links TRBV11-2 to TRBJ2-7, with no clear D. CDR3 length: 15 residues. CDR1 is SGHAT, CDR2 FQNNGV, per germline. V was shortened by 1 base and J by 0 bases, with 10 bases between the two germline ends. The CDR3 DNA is TGTGCCAGCAGCTTAGGCGCCACCTCCTCCTACGAGCAGTACTTC. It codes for CASSLGATSSYEQYF.

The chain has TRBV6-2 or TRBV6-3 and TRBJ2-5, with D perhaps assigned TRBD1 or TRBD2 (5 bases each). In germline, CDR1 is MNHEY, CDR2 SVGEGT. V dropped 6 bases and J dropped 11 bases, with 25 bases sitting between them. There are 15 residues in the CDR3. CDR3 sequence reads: CASSPRDGAYNEQYF. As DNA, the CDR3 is TGTGCCAGCAGCCCTCGGGACGGTGCCTACAATGAGCAGTACTTC.

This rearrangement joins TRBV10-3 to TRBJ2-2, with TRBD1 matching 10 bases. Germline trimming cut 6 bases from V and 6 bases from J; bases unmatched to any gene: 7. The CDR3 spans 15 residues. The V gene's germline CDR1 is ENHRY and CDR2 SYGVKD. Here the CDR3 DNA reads TGTGCCATCAGAACAGCCGACAGGGGGCCCGGGGAGCTGTTTTTT. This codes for CAIRTADRGPGELFF.

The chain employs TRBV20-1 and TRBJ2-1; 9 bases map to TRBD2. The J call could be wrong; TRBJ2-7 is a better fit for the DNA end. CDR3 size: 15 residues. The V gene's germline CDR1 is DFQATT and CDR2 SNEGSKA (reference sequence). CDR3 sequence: CSALLSGSSYNEQYF. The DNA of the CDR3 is TGCAGTGCTTTACTTAGCGGGAGCTCCTACAATGAGCAGTACTTC.